The clone carrying this TCR beta chain was counted only a few times. This sample stems from a study of T-cell memory formation after mild COVID-19. TCRdb passed the 5' RACE reads through MiXCR, listing each CDR3 protein once. Among around 140,000 distinct CDR3 sequences, 6% to 7% were seen once, and the ten largest hold 2% to 2.5%. CDR1 and CDR2 (germline): DFQATT, SNEGSKA (reference sequence). This CDR3 comprises 15 residues. Between the trimmed V and J ends, which lost 3 bases and 0 bases, there was a span of 15 bases. This clonotype was obtained from an adult woman who had mild COVID-19 (a few samples of this study predate the infection). Cell type and time point are not known. The specimen was PBMCs or a T cell subset sorted from them (not recorded which). This chain joins TRBV20-1 and TRBJ2-7; no clear D. CDR3 coding DNA: TGCAGTGCTAGTGGTGGCTCTCTTCGCTCCTACGAGCAGTACTTC. Residues: CSASGGSLRSYEQYF.